This T cell receptor (beta chain) was recovered during a study of T cell changes during pregnancy in multiple sclerosis. Some clones are missing from TCRdb's copy, which holds only in-frame ones; the method was immunoSEQ multiplex PCR. This sample has 40,000 to 55,000 clones, with approximately 88% found just once. Between the trimmed V and J ends, which lost 3 bases and 7 bases, there was a span of 10 bases. The CDR3 covers 13 residues. Germline V gene data show CDR1 as MNHEY and CDR2 as SMNVEV (reference sequence). The J gene is TRBJ2-1, the V gene TRBV27; D is unresolved. This sample comprised CD4+ T cells from peripheral blood mononuclear cells, obtained in the first trimester of pregnancy. The sequence was obtained from a female donor with multiple sclerosis, enrolled in a pregnancy study. The chain's CDR3 is CASSFLGENEQFF. For the CDR3, the DNA is TGTGCCAGCAGTTTTCTAGGAGAGAATGAGCAGTTCTTC.